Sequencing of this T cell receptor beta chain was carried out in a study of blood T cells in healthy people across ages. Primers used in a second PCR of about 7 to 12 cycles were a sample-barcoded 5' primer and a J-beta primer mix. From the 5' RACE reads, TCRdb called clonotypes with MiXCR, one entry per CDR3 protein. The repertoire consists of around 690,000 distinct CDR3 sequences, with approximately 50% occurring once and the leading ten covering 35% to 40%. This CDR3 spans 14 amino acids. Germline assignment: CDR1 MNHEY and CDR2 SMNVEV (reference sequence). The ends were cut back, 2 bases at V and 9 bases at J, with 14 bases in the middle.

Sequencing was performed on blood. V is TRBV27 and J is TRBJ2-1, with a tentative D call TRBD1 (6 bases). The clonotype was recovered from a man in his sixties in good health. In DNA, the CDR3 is TGTGCCAGCAGTTTAGCCCAGGGGCTGGGTGAGCAGTTCTTC. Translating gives CASSLAQGLGEQFF.